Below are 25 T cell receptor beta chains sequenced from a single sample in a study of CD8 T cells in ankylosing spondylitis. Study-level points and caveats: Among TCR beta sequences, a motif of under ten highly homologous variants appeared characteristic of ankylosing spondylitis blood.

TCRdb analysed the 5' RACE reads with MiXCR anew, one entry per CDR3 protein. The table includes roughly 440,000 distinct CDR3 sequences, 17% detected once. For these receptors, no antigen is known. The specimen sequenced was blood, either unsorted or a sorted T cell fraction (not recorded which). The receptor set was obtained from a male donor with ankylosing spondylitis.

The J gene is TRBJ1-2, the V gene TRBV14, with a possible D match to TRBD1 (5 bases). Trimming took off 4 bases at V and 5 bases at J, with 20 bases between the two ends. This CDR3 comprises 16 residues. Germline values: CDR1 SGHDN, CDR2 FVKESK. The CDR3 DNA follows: TGTGCCAGCAGCCCGGTGGCCAGGACAAGGCATTATGGCTACACCTTC. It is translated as CASSPVARTRHYGYTF.

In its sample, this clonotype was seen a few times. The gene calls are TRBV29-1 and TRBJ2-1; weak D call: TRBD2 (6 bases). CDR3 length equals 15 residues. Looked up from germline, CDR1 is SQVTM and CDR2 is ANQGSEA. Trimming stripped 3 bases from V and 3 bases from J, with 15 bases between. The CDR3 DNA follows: TGCAGCGTTGAGGGTAGCGGACTGAGCTACAATGAGCAGTTCTTC. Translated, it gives CSVEGSGLSYNEQFF.

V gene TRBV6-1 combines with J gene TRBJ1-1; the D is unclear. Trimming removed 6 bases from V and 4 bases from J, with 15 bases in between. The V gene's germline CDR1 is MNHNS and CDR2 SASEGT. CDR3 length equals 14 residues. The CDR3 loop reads CASSNLAGSTEAFF. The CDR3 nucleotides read TGTGCCAGCAGCAATCTAGCCGGGAGCACTGAAGCTTTCTTT.

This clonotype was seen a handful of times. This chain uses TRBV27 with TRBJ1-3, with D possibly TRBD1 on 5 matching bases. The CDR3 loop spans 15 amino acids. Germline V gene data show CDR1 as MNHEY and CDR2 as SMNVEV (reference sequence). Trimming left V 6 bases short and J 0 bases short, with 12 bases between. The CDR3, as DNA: TGTGCCAGCAGCACCCGGGGGAACTCTGGAAACACCATATATTTT. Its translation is CASSTRGNSGNTIYF.

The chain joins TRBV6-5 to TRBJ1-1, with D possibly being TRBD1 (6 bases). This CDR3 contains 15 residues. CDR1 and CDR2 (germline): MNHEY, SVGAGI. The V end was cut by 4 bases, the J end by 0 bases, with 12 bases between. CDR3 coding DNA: TGTGCCAGCAGTTCCTATGGACAGATGAACACTGAAGCTTTCTTT. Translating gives CASSSYGQMNTEAFF.

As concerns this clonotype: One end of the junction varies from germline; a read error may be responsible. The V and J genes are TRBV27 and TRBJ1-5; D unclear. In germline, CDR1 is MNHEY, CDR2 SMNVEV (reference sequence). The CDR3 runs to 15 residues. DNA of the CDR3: TGTGCCAGCAGTTTCGACCCAGCCCCGGGTCAGTCCCAGCATTTT. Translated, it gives CASSFDPAPGQSQHF.

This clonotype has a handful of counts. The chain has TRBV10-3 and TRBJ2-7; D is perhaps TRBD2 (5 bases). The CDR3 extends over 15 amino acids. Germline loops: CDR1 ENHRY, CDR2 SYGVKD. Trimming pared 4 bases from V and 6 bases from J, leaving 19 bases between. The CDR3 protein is CAISGRVPGEGEQYF. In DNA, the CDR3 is TGTGCCATCAGTGGAAGGGTTCCCGGTGAGGGCGAGCAGTACTTC.

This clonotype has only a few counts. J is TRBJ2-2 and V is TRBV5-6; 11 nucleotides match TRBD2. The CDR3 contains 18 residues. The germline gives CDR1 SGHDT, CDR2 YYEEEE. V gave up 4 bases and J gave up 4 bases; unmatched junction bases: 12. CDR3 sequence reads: CASSGWGLAGGVTGELFF. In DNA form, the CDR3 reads TGTGCCAGCAGCGGCTGGGGCCTAGCGGGAGGCGTCACCGGGGAGCTGTTTTTT.

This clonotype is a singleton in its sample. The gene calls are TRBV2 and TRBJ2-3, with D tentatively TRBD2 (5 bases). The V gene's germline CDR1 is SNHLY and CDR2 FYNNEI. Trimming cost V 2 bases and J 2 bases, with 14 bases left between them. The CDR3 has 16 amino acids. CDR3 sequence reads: CASSELPTGLTDTQYF. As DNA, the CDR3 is TGTGCCAGCAGTGAATTACCCACCGGACTCACAGATACGCAGTATTTT.

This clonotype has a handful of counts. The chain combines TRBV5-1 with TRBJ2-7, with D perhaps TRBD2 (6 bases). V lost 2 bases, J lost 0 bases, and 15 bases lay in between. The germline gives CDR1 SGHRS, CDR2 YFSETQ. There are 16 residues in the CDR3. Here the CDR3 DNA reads TGCGCCAGCAGCTTCACAACTCTAGCGAACTCCTACGAGCAGTACTTC. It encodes CASSFTTLANSYEQYF.

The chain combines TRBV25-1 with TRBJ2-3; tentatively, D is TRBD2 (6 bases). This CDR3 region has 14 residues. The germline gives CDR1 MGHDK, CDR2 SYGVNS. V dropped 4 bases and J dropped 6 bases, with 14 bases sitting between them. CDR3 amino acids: CASSARAGRDTQYF. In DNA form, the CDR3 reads TGTGCCAGCAGTGCCCGGGCAGGGAGGGATACGCAGTATTTT.

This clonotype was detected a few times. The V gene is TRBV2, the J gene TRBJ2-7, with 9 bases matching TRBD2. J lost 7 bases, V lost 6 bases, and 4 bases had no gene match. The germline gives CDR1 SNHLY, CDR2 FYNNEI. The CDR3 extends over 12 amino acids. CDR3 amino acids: CASRTAGGEQYF. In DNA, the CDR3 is TGTGCCAGCAGGACTGCGGGGGGGGAGCAGTACTTC. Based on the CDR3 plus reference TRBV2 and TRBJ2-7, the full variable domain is EPEVTQTPSHQVTQMGQEVILRCVPISNHLYFYWYRQILGQKVEFLVSFYNNEISEKSEIFDDQFSVERPDGSNFTLKIRSTKLEDSAMYFCASRTAGGEQYFGPGTRLTVT.

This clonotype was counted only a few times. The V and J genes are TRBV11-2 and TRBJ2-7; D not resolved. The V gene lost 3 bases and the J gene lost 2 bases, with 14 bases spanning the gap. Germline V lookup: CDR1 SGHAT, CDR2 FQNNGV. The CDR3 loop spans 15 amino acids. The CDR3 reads CASSFLLVDAYEQYF. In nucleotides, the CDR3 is TGTGCCAGCAGCTTCCTGCTCGTGGACGCCTACGAGCAGTACTTC.

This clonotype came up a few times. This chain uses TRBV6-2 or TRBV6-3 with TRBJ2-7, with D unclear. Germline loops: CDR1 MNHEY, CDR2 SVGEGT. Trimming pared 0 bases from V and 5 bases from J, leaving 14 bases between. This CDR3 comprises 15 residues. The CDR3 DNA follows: TGTGCCAGCAGTTACTCCGTCAGGACGCCCGACGAGCAGTACTTC. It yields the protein CASSYSVRTPDEQYF.

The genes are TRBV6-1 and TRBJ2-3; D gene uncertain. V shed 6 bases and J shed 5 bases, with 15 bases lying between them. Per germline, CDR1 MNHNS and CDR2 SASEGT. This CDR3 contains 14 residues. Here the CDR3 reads CASRKTKGGDTQYF. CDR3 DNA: TGTGCCAGCAGAAAAACAAAGGGCGGAGATACGCAGTATTTT.

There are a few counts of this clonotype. CDR3 DNA: TGCGCCAGCAGCTTGAGGAGTGGCAAATCCGATGAGCAGTTCTTC. It encodes CASSLRSGKSDEQFF. The chain links TRBV5-1 to TRBJ2-1; no reliable D call. The V and J ends lost 1 base and 8 bases respectively, with 16 bases between them. Germline V CDR1 and CDR2: SGHRS, YFSETQ. The CDR3 loop spans 15 amino acids.

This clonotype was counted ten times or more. The CDR3 sequence: CSGGTDYGYTF. The CDR3 DNA sequence: TGCAGCGGTGGGACGGACTATGGCTACACCTTC. This chain links TRBV29-1 with TRBJ1-2; D is possibly TRBD1 (5 bases). CDR3 length: 11 amino acids. The germline V gene encodes CDR1 SQVTM and CDR2 ANQGSEA. Trimming removed 7 bases at V and 3 bases at J, with 9 bases between.

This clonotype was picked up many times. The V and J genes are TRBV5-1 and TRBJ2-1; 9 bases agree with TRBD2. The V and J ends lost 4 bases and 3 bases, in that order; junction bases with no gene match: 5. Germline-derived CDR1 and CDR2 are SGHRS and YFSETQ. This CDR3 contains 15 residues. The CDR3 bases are TGCGCCAGCAGCCGTGCTAGCGGGGACTACAATGAGCAGTTCTTC. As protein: CASSRASGDYNEQFF.

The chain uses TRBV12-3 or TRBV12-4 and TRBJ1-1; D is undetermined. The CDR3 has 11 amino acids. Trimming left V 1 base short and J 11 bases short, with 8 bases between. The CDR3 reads CASSLGGMAFF. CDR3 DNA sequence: TGTGCCAGCAGTTTAGGAGGGATGGCTTTCTTT.

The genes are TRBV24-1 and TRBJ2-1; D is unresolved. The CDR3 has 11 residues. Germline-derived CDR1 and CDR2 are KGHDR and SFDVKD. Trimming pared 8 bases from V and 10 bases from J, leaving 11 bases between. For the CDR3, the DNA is TGTGCCACCATGGATAGGAGAGAGCAGTTCTTC. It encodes CATMDRREQFF.

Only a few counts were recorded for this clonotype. CDR3 sequence (DNA): TGCAGGTCAGGAGGACACAATGAGCAGTTCTTC. This encodes CRSGGHNEQFF. The chain is built from TRBV20-1 and TRBJ2-1; D may be TRBD2 (5 bases). CDR1 is DFQATT, CDR2 SNEGSKA, per germline (reference sequence). CDR3 length: 11 amino acids.

The CDR3 bases are TGTGCCAGCAGCCCGTGGGTCGGTAATAATTCACCCCTCCACTTT. It specifies CASSPWVGNNSPLHF. The chain combines TRBV7-2 with TRBJ1-6, with unresolved D. CDR1 and CDR2 from the germline V gene are SGHTA and FQGNSA. The length of the CDR3 is 15 residues. Trimming removed 5 bases at V and 5 bases at J, with 13 bases between.

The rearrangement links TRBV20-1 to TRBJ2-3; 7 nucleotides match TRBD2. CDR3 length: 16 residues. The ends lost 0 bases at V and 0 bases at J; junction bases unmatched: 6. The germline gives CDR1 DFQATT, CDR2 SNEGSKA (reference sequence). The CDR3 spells CSARDTASGSTDTQYF. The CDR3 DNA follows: TGCAGTGCTAGAGATACGGCTAGCGGAAGCACAGATACGCAGTATTTT.

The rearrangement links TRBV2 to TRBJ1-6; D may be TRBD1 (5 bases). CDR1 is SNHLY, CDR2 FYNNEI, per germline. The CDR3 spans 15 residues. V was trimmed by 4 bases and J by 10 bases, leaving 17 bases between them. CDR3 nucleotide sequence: TGTGCCAGCAGTGGGGGGACGCCTCAAAGGTCACCCCTCCACTTT. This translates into CASSGGTPQRSPLHF.

The CDR3 region is CSARASPNQPQHF. The CDR3 region has the DNA TGCAGTGCTCGCGCGTCCCCCAATCAGCCCCAGCATTTT. V is TRBV20-1 and J is TRBJ1-5; no clear D. Germline V gene data show CDR1 as DFQATT and CDR2 as SNEGSKA (reference sequence). Trimming pared 5 bases from V and 3 bases from J, leaving 11 bases between. The CDR3 is 13 amino acids.